Below, 9 T cell receptor beta chains from the same sample are listed, as sequenced in a study of blood T cell repertoires in COVID-19 (dated by TCRdb to 2018 to 2020). The method behind the library was the immunoSEQ multiplex PCR assay. This is the immuneACCESS table as TCRdb keeps it, with only in-frame sequences that have V and J called. A part of the clones is gone; compared with another copy, unresolved V genes explain less than half, and the rest is unexplained. This sample has fewer than 350,000 clones in its table, and about 89% of those were observed once. The ten largest clones take up 4.6% of the sample. The sample consisted of peripheral blood. The source is a man aged 35 to 55 with acute or convalescent COVID-19.

This chain links TRBV6-5 with TRBJ1-2; D is unclear. Per the germline V gene, CDR1 is MNHEY and CDR2 is SVGAGI. V lost 6 bases and J 0 bases, leaving 11 bases between the germline ends. CDR3 size: 14 residues. This chain's CDR3 is CASRLTGANYGYTF. DNA of the CDR3: TGTGCCAGCAGACTTACTGGAGCTAACTATGGCTACACCTTC.

The J gene is TRBJ1-1, the V gene TRBV6-5; D gene uncertain. V gave up 0 bases and J gave up 1 base, with 6 bases separating them. This CDR3 is built from 14 residues. The V gene's germline CDR1 is MNHEY and CDR2 SVGAGI. Written as DNA, the CDR3 is TGTGCCAGCAGTTACTCAGGAGAGAACACTGAAGCTTTCTTT. Translation gives CASSYSGENTEAFF.

V and J are TRBV6-1 and TRBJ1-6; D is perhaps TRBD1 (5 bases). This CDR3 is 15 amino acids long. Trimming cost V 2 bases and J 9 bases, with 14 bases left between them. Germline V gives CDR1 MNHNS, CDR2 SASEGT. CDR3 residues: CASSERWGLTSPLHF. CDR3 DNA: TGTGCCAGCAGTGAACGGTGGGGCCTAACTTCACCCCTCCACTTT.

This rearrangement joins TRBV29-1 to TRBJ1-1; the D is unclear. Germline CDR1 is SQVTM and CDR2 is ANQGSEA. Trimming removed 3 bases from V and 8 bases from J, with 22 bases in between. The CDR3 loop spans 15 amino acids. CDR3 bases: TGCAGCGTTGAGGGTGAGGCCACTCGTACCTCGGAAGCTTTCTTT. This gives the protein CSVEGEATRTSEAFF.

The chain is built from TRBV12-3 or TRBV12-4 and TRBJ2-1; D unclear. The V and J ends lost 3 bases and 8 bases respectively, with 8 bases between them. The CDR3 extends over 12 amino acids. The DNA of the CDR3 is TGTGCCAGCAGTTTCGTCCGGGATGAGCAGTTCTTC. Translating gives CASSFVRDEQFF.

The chain is built from TRBV7-3 and TRBJ2-1; 7 bases are a match to TRBD2. Trimming cost V 5 bases and J 4 bases; bases outside gene matches: 5. The CDR3 is 14 amino acids. Germline V lookup: CDR1 SGHTA, CDR2 FQGTGA. CDR3 region: CASSPSGPYNEQFF. CDR3 sequence (DNA): TGTGCCAGCAGCCCTAGCGGACCGTACAATGAGCAGTTCTTC.

This clone was recorded only once. The CDR3 nucleotides read TGTGCCAGCACCCCCCTTGACACCGGGGAGCTGTTTTTT. It translates to CASTPLDTGELFF. J is TRBJ2-2 and V is TRBV27; D is uncertain. The germline V gene has CDR1 MNHEY and CDR2 SMNVEV (reference sequence). Trimming took off 7 bases at V and 3 bases at J, with 9 bases between the two ends. CDR3 length: 13 amino acids.

The chain joins TRBV6-5 to TRBJ2-3, with D hard to call. The CDR3 has 13 residues. V gave up 2 bases and J gave up 7 bases, with 10 bases separating them. CDR1 and CDR2 from the germline V gene are MNHEY and SVGAGI. The CDR3 bases are TGTGCCAGCAGTTACAGTGAGGAAAATACGCAGTATTTT. Translating it yields CASSYSEENTQYF.

A few counts support this clone. The chain is built from TRBV5-1 and TRBJ2-1; weak D call: TRBD1 (5 bases). Germline CDR1 SGHRS, CDR2 YFSETQ. Between the trimmed V and J ends, which lost 2 bases and 2 bases, there was a span of 8 bases. This CDR3 spans 14 amino acids. The CDR3 DNA sequence: TGCGCCAGCAGCTTACAGGTAACCTACAATGAGCAGTTCTTC. This encodes CASSLQVTYNEQFF.